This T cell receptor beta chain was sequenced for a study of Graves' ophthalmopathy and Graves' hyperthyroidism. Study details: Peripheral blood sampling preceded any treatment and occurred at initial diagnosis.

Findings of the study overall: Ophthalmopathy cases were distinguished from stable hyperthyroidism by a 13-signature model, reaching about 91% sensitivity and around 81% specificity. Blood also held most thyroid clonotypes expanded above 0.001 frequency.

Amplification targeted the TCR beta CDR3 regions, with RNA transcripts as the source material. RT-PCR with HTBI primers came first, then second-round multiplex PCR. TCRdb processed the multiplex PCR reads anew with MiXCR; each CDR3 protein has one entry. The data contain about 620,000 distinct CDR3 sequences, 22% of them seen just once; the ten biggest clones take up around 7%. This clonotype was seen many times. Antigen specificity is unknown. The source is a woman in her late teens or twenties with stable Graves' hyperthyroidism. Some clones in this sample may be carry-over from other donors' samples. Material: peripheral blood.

This CDR3 is CAISQTVNYGYTF. DNA of the CDR3: TGTGCCATCAGTCAGACGGTCAACTATGGCTACACCTTC. The chain is built from TRBV10-3 and TRBJ1-2, with D uncertain. CDR1 is ENHRY, CDR2 SYGVKD, per germline. The CDR3 sequence is 13 residues long. The V end was cut by 5 bases, the J end by 2 bases, with 9 bases between.